The 27 T cell receptor beta chains below all came from one sample that was sequenced in a study of PD-1 blockade in mismatch repair-deficient tumors. The protocol was immunoSEQ multiplex PCR, while the TCRdb copy is restricted to in-frame clones and leaves out a portion. The data show approximately 40,000 clones, with 79% seen just once and approximately 22% held by the top ten. The material was peripheral blood, obtained 4 weeks after starting pembrolizumab. The receptor source for this set is an adult with mismatch repair-deficient cancer.

The chain uses TRBV11-3 and TRBJ1-2; D unclear. Trimming cost V 1 base and J 0 bases, with 9 bases left between them. The CDR3 is 15 amino acids. In germline, CDR1 is SGHNT, CDR2 YENEEA. CDR3 nucleotides: TGTGCCAGCAGCTTAGCTCAGGCTCCTAACTATGGCTACACCTTC. This codes for CASSLAQAPNYGYTF.

By frequency in the sample, this clone is medium-sized (0.01 to 0.1%). The chain carries TRBV29-1 and TRBJ1-3, with 10 bases matching TRBD1. CDR3 size: 12 residues. Germline V gene lookup returns CDR1 SQVTM and CDR2 ANQGSEA. With 7 bases clipped from V and 6 bases from J, the junction kept 3 bases outside the gene matches. CDR3 coding DNA: TGCAGCGGGGGACAGGGGCCAAACACCATATATTTT. It translates to CSGGQGPNTIYF.

The rearrangement joins TRBV7-2 to TRBJ2-3; 11 bases agree with TRBD2. The CDR3 spans 15 residues. V dropped 3 bases and J dropped 1; count of bases not matched to a gene: 0. CDR1 and CDR2 (germline): SGHTA, FQGNSA. CDR3 loop: CASSFSGRGTDTQYF. The CDR3 DNA reads as TGTGCCAGCAGCTTTAGCGGGAGGGGCACAGATACGCAGTATTTT.

This clone is a singleton in its sample. CDR3 sequence: CATSRALSGANVLTF. CDR3 DNA sequence: TGTGCCACCAGCAGAGCCCTATCTGGGGCCAACGTCCTGACTTTC. The chain links TRBV15 to TRBJ2-6, with D unresolved. The V gene's germline CDR1 is LNHNV and CDR2 YYDKDF (reference sequence). The V end lost 1 base, the J end lost 1 base, and 5 bases lay between the germline ends. The CDR3 spans 15 residues.

The sample holds a few counts of this clone. The rearrangement joins TRBV13 to TRBJ2-7, with TRBD1 matching 8 bases. The CDR3 is 13 residues long. Looked up from germline, CDR1 is PRHDT and CDR2 is FYEKMQ (reference sequence). Trimming at V came to 3 bases and at J to 7 bases, leaving 5 bases not matched to a gene. The chain's CDR3 is CASSFARGREQYF. The DNA for the CDR3 is TGTGCCAGCAGCTTTGCCAGGGGGCGGGAGCAGTACTTC.

The CDR3 region has the DNA TGCGCCAGCAGCCAAGGATGGGGGACGATCGGGCGGGATGAGCAGTTCTTC. It encodes CASSQGWGTIGRDEQFF. The J gene is TRBJ2-1, the V gene TRBV4-3, with D perhaps being TRBD1 or TRBD2 (5 bases each). V dropped 1 base and J dropped 8 bases, with 21 bases sitting between them. The CDR3 contains 17 residues. The germline gives CDR1 LGHNA, CDR2 YSLEER.

The chain employs TRBV5-6 and TRBJ2-3; D unclear. Trimming took 2 bases from V and 2 from J, leaving 9 bases between them. The CDR3 is made up of 14 amino acids. CDR1 is SGHDT, CDR2 YYEEEE, per germline. The CDR3 protein is CASSFGPPTDTQYF. The CDR3 nucleotides are TGTGCCAGCAGCTTCGGGCCTCCCACAGATACGCAGTATTTT.

The V call is TRBV4-1, the J call TRBJ1-3; D may be TRBD1 (5 bases). CDR1 MGHRA and CDR2 YSYEKL come from the germline V gene. V was cut by 3 bases and J by 7 bases, with 16 bases left in between. This CDR3 is built from 15 residues. The CDR3 DNA follows: TGCGCCAGCAGCCAGGGACCCCAGGGTCTGAACACCATATATTTT. Residues: CASSQGPQGLNTIYF.

This clone has a handful of counts. The V gene is TRBV30, the J gene TRBJ1-5; no clear D gene. The V gene lost 2 bases and the J gene lost 1 base, with 9 bases spanning the gap. CDR1 GTSNPN and CDR2 SVGIG come from the germline V gene (reference sequence). This CDR3 comprises 14 residues. As DNA, the CDR3 is TGTGCCTGGAGTTGGGAGAGGAGCAATCAGCCCCAGCATTTT. It is translated as CAWSWERSNQPQHF.

The chain combines TRBV10-3 with TRBJ2-7; the D is unclear. V lost 2 bases, J lost 3 bases, and 5 bases lay in between. Germline assignment: CDR1 ENHRY and CDR2 SYGVKD. The CDR3 is 12 amino acids. The CDR3 bases are TGTGCCATCAGTGAGGCCTACTACGAGCAGTACTTC. It translates to CAISEAYYEQYF.

The chain's CDR3 is CASSYGSSYNEQFF. As DNA, the CDR3 is TGTGCCAGCAGCTACGGTAGCTCCTACAATGAGCAGTTCTTC. The chain joins TRBV7-2 to TRBJ2-1; D is unclear. The germline gives CDR1 SGHTA, CDR2 FQGNSA. The CDR3 is 14 amino acids. The V end was cut by 4 bases, the J end by 0 bases, with 7 bases between.

This clone was found a few times. This chain joins TRBV10-3 and TRBJ1-5; D not resolved. V lost 2 bases, J lost 1 base, and 0 bases lay in between. The CDR3 has 12 amino acids. CDR1 is ENHRY and CDR2 is SYGVKD in the germline V gene. CDR3: CAISESNQPQHF. The CDR3 nucleotides are TGTGCCATCAGTGAGAGCAATCAGCCCCAGCATTTT.

The chain uses TRBV6-5 and TRBJ2-7; 9 bases match TRBD2. The J segment lost 3 bases and the V segment lost 5 bases, leaving 8 bases of the junction unmatched. Germline V gene lookup returns CDR1 MNHEY and CDR2 SVGAGI. This CDR3 has 15 amino acids. In DNA form, the CDR3 reads TGTGCCAGCAGTACTATTCTAGCGGGGAACTACGAGCAGTACTTC. Protein: CASSTILAGNYEQYF.

This clone has a count of ten or more. The chain carries TRBV21-1 and TRBJ2-2; TRBD1 is the table's D call, not checked against the DNA. TRBV21-1 is labeled a pseudogene. This CDR3 is 15 amino acids long. The CDR3 DNA is TGTGCCAGCAGCAAAATCCGGACAGGGAACGGGGAGCTGTTTTTT. Residues: CASSKIRTGNGELFF.

The table lists this clone with a count of one. The gene calls are TRBV13 and TRBJ2-3; no definite D call. The CDR3 consists of 10 residues. The germline CDR1 and CDR2 sequences are PRHDT and FYEKMQ (reference sequence). The germline V and J ends were trimmed by 5 bases and 11 bases, with 8 bases remaining between them. DNA of the CDR3: TGTGCCAGCAGCCCCCTCGGGCAGTATTTT. Its protein product is CASSPLGQYF.

This clone was counted once. The chain employs TRBV30 and TRBJ2-3, with a tentative D call TRBD2 (6 bases). This CDR3 region has 15 residues. V dropped 3 bases and J dropped 1 base, with 14 bases sitting between them. Germline V gene lookup returns CDR1 GTSNPN and CDR2 SVGIG (reference sequence). The CDR3 DNA reads as TGTGCCTGGAGGGGACTTTACTCTGGCACAGATACGCAGTATTTT. Its translation is CAWRGLYSGTDTQYF.

The J gene is TRBJ2-7, the V gene TRBV4-2; possible D gene TRBD2, 5 bases. Germline V gene data show CDR1 as LGHNA and CDR2 as YNFKEQ. CDR3 length: 18 amino acids. V was clipped by 0 bases and J by 3 bases, with 21 bases between them. The CDR3 here is CASSQDLSSEQRSYEQYF. CDR3 nucleotide sequence: TGTGCCAGCAGCCAAGATCTGAGTAGCGAACAGAGGAGCTACGAGCAGTACTTC.

The V and J genes are TRBV7-8 and TRBJ2-7; TRBD1 agrees at 7 bases. The V gene end was trimmed by 4 bases and the J gene end by 7 bases; junction bases not matched to a gene: 10. CDR1 SGHVS and CDR2 FQNEAQ come from the germline V gene. The CDR3 is 14 amino acids. CDR3 coding DNA: TGTGCCAGCAGCTCCCTAGACAGGGTGGGAGAGCAGTACTTC. Translated: CASSSLDRVGEQYF.

The V call is TRBV5-8, the J call TRBJ1-5; D gene uncertain. CDR1 and CDR2 (germline): SGHTS, YDEGEE. CDR3 length: 13 amino acids. The germline V and J ends were trimmed by 2 bases and 7 bases, with 10 bases remaining between them. The CDR3 DNA sequence: TGTGCCAGCAGCTTAAATACGCGGCAGCCCCAGCATTTT. It yields the protein CASSLNTRQPQHF.

The chain has TRBV4-3 and TRBJ2-5; D is unresolved. The CDR3 sequence is 15 residues long. The germline V and J ends were trimmed by 0 bases and 4 bases, with 12 bases remaining between them. Germline V gene lookup returns CDR1 LGHNA and CDR2 YSLEER. The CDR3 DNA reads as TGCGCCAGCAGCCAAGATTCCGTAGTCGGAGAGACCCAGTACTTC. Protein sequence: CASSQDSVVGETQYF.

CDR3 in DNA: TGTGCCAGCAGCTTAGCCCTGGTACACTACAATGAGCAGTTCTTC. It is translated as CASSLALVHYNEQFF. The V gene is TRBV7-2, the J gene TRBJ2-1; D unresolved. Germline V gene data show CDR1 as SGHTA and CDR2 as FQGNSA. Trimming removed 0 bases from V and 3 bases from J, with 9 bases in between. The CDR3 extends over 15 amino acids.

The chain carries TRBV29-1 and TRBJ2-1, with 10 positions matching TRBD2. CDR3 size: 13 residues. The V segment lost 5 bases and the J segment 9 bases; nucleotides outside the gene matches: 7. The germline gives CDR1 SQVTM, CDR2 ANQGSEA. The CDR3 DNA reads TGCAGCGTTCTAAGCGGGAGGGAGGGTGAGCAGTTCTTC. It translates to CSVLSGREGEQFF.

The chain carries TRBV10-3 and TRBJ1-2; a weak D match, TRBD1 (6 bases). This CDR3 contains 18 residues. Germline V lookup: CDR1 ENHRY, CDR2 SYGVKD. V shed 4 bases and J shed 3 bases, with 24 bases lying between them. CDR3 protein: CAISGPFTSPGGDYGYTF. CDR3 nucleotides: TGTGCCATCAGTGGGCCCTTTACGTCCCCCGGGGGCGACTATGGCTACACCTTC.

The chain joins TRBV16 to TRBJ1-3, with no clear D. Germline loops: CDR1 KGHSY, CDR2 FQNENV. Trimming took off 1 base at V and 7 bases at J, with 8 bases between the two ends. The CDR3 extends over 13 amino acids. The CDR3 reads CASSQYGPNTIYF. CDR3 bases: TGTGCCAGCAGCCAATACGGGCCTAACACCATATATTTT.

J is TRBJ2-4 and V is TRBV30; D is perhaps TRBD2 (6 bases). Deletions cut 3 bases from V and 3 bases from J, with 15 bases between. There are 15 residues in the CDR3. Per the germline V gene, CDR1 is GTSNPN and CDR2 is SVGIG (reference sequence). The CDR3 DNA is TGTGCCTGGAGCCCCTATAGCGGCCTCAAAAACATTCAGTACTTC. It yields the protein CAWSPYSGLKNIQYF.

The chain employs TRBV11-2 and TRBJ2-1, with D maybe TRBD2 (5 bases). Looked up from germline, CDR1 is SGHAT and CDR2 is FQNNGV. V was clipped by 1 base and J by 6 bases, with 10 bases between them. CDR3 length equals 14 residues. CDR3 amino acids: CASSLGRAGNEQFF. The CDR3 nucleotides read TGTGCCAGCAGCTTAGGTCGCGCGGGCAATGAGCAGTTCTTC.

The sample holds a few counts of this clone. This sequence joins TRBV7-9 and TRBJ1-5; 8 bases fit TRBD1. The CDR3 covers 13 residues. V was clipped by 6 bases and J by 11 bases; unmatched bases: 9. CDR1 SEHNR and CDR2 FQNEAQ come from the germline V gene (reference sequence). The CDR3 loop reads CASSSQGGDAQHF. For the CDR3, the DNA is TGTGCCAGCAGTTCACAGGGGGGTGATGCCCAGCATTTT.